One sample yielded the 26 T cell receptor beta chains listed below, sequenced in a study of blood T cell repertoires in COVID-19. TCRdb's table, derived via immunoSEQ multiplex PCR, lists solely in-frame clones and lacks some. The table records over 250,000 clones, 80% to 95% of them present only once. Input material: peripheral blood. The receptors derive from a woman aged 25 to 39 with COVID-19, enrolled during active disease.

The chain carries TRBV15 and TRBJ1-2, with D tentatively TRBD1 (5 bases). CDR1 and CDR2 (germline): LNHNV, YYDKDF (reference sequence). V lost 0 bases to trimming and J lost 6 bases, with 14 bases between them. The CDR3 runs to 15 residues. The CDR3 nucleotides read TGTGCCACCAGCAGAGATTGGGGCAGGGAACATGGCTACACCTTC. It is translated as CATSRDWGREHGYTF. Complete variable domain (other parts from reference TRBV15 and TRBJ1-2): DAMVIQNPRYQVTQFGKPVTLSCSQTLNHNVMYWYQQKSSQAPKLLFHYYDKDFNNEADTPDNFQSRRPNTSFCFLDIRSPGLGDTAMYLCATSRDWGREHGYTFGSGTRLTVV.

The sample holds a few counts of this clone. The chain employs TRBV2 and TRBJ2-7, with 7 positions matching TRBD1. Germline V gene lookup returns CDR1 SNHLY and CDR2 FYNNEI. Germline trimming cut 8 bases from V and 0 bases from J; bases unmatched to any gene: 1. There are 12 residues in the CDR3. CDR3 sequence (DNA): TGTGCCAGCCGGGACAGCTCCTACGAGCAGTACTTC. Encoded protein: CASRDSSYEQYF.

The genes are TRBV6-5 and TRBJ1-1, with TRBD1 identical over 8 bases. The CDR3 totals 13 residues. CDR1 is MNHEY and CDR2 is SVGAGI in the germline V gene. With 7 bases clipped from V and 5 bases from J, the junction kept 6 bases outside the gene matches. CDR3 amino acids: CASTPGGWTEAFF. The CDR3 DNA follows: TGTGCCAGCACCCCAGGGGGCTGGACTGAAGCTTTCTTT.

CDR3 in DNA: TGTGCCAGCAGTCCCCCTAGCGGACATACCTACGAGCAGTACTTC. This translates into CASSPPSGHTYEQYF. V gene TRBV6-5 combines with J gene TRBJ2-7; 7 bases align to TRBD2. This CDR3 is built from 15 residues. Germline values: CDR1 MNHEY, CDR2 SVGAGI. J was trimmed by 2 bases and V by 5 bases; bases with no gene match: 9.

This clone was seen just once. V gene TRBV29-1 combines with J gene TRBJ2-7; D is uncertain. Per germline, CDR1 SQVTM and CDR2 ANQGSEA. This CDR3 contains 14 residues. V lost 0 bases and J 3 bases, leaving 12 bases between the germline ends. CDR3 DNA: TGCAGCGTTGAAGATCCATTGGGCAGCTACGAGCAGTACTTC. Its protein is CSVEDPLGSYEQYF.

The V gene is TRBV28, the J gene TRBJ2-7, with D perhaps matching TRBD1 (6 bases). V was trimmed by 6 bases and J by 4 bases, leaving 10 bases between them. The CDR3 runs 12 residues. Germline assignment: CDR1 MDHEN and CDR2 SYDVKM. CDR3 DNA sequence: TGTGCCAGCAGCCCTGGACAGTACGAGCAGTACTTC. Translating it yields CASSPGQYEQYF.

Notes on this clone: Other DNA sequences in the sample encode the same CDR3. This sequence joins TRBV12-3 or TRBV12-4 and TRBJ1-5; D is unclear. V shed 4 bases and J shed 4 bases, with 5 bases lying between them. CDR3 length: 12 residues. CDR3 nucleotide sequence: TGTGCCAGCAGTTATAGTAATCAGCCCCAGCATTTT. It codes for CASSYSNQPQHF.

This chain uses TRBV24-1 with TRBJ1-5; D is ambiguous. The CDR3 runs to 12 residues. V dropped 8 bases and J dropped 2 bases, with 6 bases sitting between them. Germline CDR1 and CDR2: KGHDR and SFDVKD. In DNA form, the CDR3 reads TGTGCCACCAAACAAGGCAATCAGCCCCAGCATTTT. It yields the protein CATKQGNQPQHF.

The count of this clone is one. In DNA form, the CDR3 reads TGTGCCAGTAGTATGGGGCAGAACTATGGCTACACCTTC. Encoded protein: CASSMGQNYGYTF. The rearrangement uses TRBV19 and TRBJ1-2; a weak D match, TRBD1 (5 bases). V dropped 3 bases and J dropped 2 bases, with 7 bases sitting between them. The CDR3 extends over 13 amino acids. Germline CDR1 is LNHDA and CDR2 is SQIVND (reference sequence).

The chain carries TRBV19 and TRBJ2-1; maybe TRBD2 (6 bases). Germline CDR1 is LNHDA and CDR2 is SQIVND (reference sequence). V dropped 5 bases and J dropped 10 bases, with 9 bases sitting between them. CDR3 size: 11 residues. The CDR3 nucleotides are TGTGCCAGTAGTGCTACTAGCGAGCAGTTCTTC. It encodes CASSATSEQFF.

This chain connects TRBV9 to TRBJ2-2; a weak D match, TRBD2 (7 bases). Germline V lookup: CDR1 SGDLS, CDR2 YYNGEE. V was cut by 4 bases and J by 7 bases, with 14 bases left in between. The length of the CDR3 is 14 residues. The CDR3 protein is CASSPRGGIGELFF. CDR3 sequence (DNA): TGTGCCAGCAGCCCGAGGGGGGGCATCGGGGAGCTGTTTTTT.

The rearrangement links TRBV19 to TRBJ2-7, with 9 bases identical to TRBD1. The germline CDR1 and CDR2 sequences are LNHDA and SQIVND (reference sequence). CDR3 length equals 14 residues. V shed 5 bases, J shed 6 bases, and the junction held 8 bases outside the gene matches. For the CDR3, the DNA is TGTGCCAGTAGTCTTACAGGGGGCGGTTCCGAGCAGTACTTC. Protein product: CASSLTGGGSEQYF.

The chain links TRBV5-4 to TRBJ2-3, with 8 bases matching TRBD1. The J segment lost 2 bases and the V segment lost 7 bases, leaving 6 bases of the junction unmatched. Germline V gene lookup returns CDR1 SGHNT and CDR2 YYREEE (reference sequence). The CDR3 length is 14 residues. The CDR3, as DNA: TGTGCCAGCTCGGGACAGGCTTTCACAGATACGCAGTATTTT. Translated, it gives CASSGQAFTDTQYF. The full variable domain, rest sourced from reference TRBV5-4 and TRBJ2-3, is ETGVTQSPTHLIKTRGQQVTLRCSSQSGHNTVSWYQQALGQGPQFIFQYYREEENGRGNFPPRFSGLQFPNYSSELNVNALELDDSALYLCASSGQAFTDTQYFGPGTRLTVL.

This clone has only one observation. The V gene is TRBV30, the J gene TRBJ1-6, with a tentative D call TRBD1 (5 bases). The CDR3 contains 13 residues. CDR1 GTSNPN and CDR2 SVGIG come from the germline V gene (reference sequence). The ends were cut back, 1 base at V and 8 bases at J, with 9 bases in the middle. CDR3 sequence: CAWSEGAHSPLHF. As DNA, the CDR3 is TGTGCCTGGAGTGAAGGGGCTCATTCACCCCTCCACTTT.

The chain recombines TRBV5-4 with TRBJ2-3; maybe TRBD2 (5 bases). Germline V CDR1 and CDR2: SGHNT, YYREEE (reference sequence). V was trimmed by 4 bases and J by 3 bases, leaving 12 bases between them. The CDR3 covers 14 residues. The CDR3 DNA reads TGTGCCAGCAGCCGAAAGGAGGAGACAGATACGCAGTATTTT. Translation: CASSRKEETDTQYF.

V and J are TRBV7-9 and TRBJ2-5; D call uncertain. V was pared by 1 base and J by 5 bases, with 5 bases between. The CDR3 loop spans 12 amino acids. Per germline, CDR1 SEHNR and CDR2 FQNEAQ (reference sequence). The CDR3 spells CASSLVRETQYF. In DNA, the CDR3 is TGTGCCAGCAGCTTAGTGAGGGAGACCCAGTACTTC. The whole variable domain, filled in from reference TRBV7-9 and TRBJ2-5, reads DTGVSQNPRHKITKRGQNVTFRCDPISEHNRLYWYRQTLGQGPEFLTYFQNEAQLEKSRLLSDRFSAERPKGSFSTLEIQRTEQGDSAMYLCASSLVRETQYFGPGTRLLVL.

J is TRBJ2-3 and V is TRBV11-3; 9 bases align to TRBD2. The CDR3 contains 16 residues. The germline V gene has CDR1 SGHNT and CDR2 YENEEA. V lost 1 base and J lost 4; bases outside the gene matches: 6. CDR3 in DNA: TGTGCCAGCAGCTTAGGGGGTAGCGGGAGCGCAGATACGCAGTATTTT. Translated: CASSLGGSGSADTQYF.

This chain uses TRBV21-1 with TRBJ1-1. TRBV21-1 is noted as a pseudogene. CDR3 size: 13 residues. The CDR3 sequence: CASRPGGNTEAFF. Here the CDR3 DNA reads TGTGCCAGCAGACCGGGGGGAAACACTGAAGCTTTCTTT.

The chain joins TRBV30 to TRBJ1-1; D possibly corresponds to TRBD1 (6 bases). The germline V gene encodes CDR1 GTSNPN and CDR2 SVGIG (reference sequence). The V gene lost 3 bases and the J gene lost 1 base, with 9 bases spanning the gap. This CDR3 has 13 residues. CDR3 loop: CAWSQQGNTEAFF. CDR3 nucleotide sequence: TGTGCCTGGAGCCAACAGGGGAACACTGAAGCTTTCTTT.

The chain carries TRBV11-3 and TRBJ2-1; no firm D call. Germline loops: CDR1 SGHNT, CDR2 YENEEA. The CDR3 spans 13 residues. The ends were cut back, 1 base at V and 3 bases at J, with 4 bases in the middle. CDR3 in amino acids: CASSLGLYNEQFF. The DNA for the CDR3 is TGTGCCAGCAGCTTAGGTCTCTACAATGAGCAGTTCTTC.

As to this clone: The limits of the CDR3 on the DNA are not certain, so only TCRdb's listed CDR3 is given. The same CDR3 can be traced to other DNA sequences in this sample. The V gene is TRBV6-6, the J gene TRBJ1-3. Germline CDR1 is MNHNY and CDR2 is SVGAGI (reference sequence). The CDR3 is 13 amino acids long, termini counted. This chain's CDR3 is CASSSSSGNTIYF.

This clone appeared once. V and J are TRBV6-6 and TRBJ1-2; 8 bases are shared with TRBD1. This CDR3 has 13 residues. With V trimmed by 4 bases and J by 5 bases, 3 bases remained unmatched. CDR1 is MNHNY, CDR2 SVGAGI, per germline (reference sequence). The CDR3 DNA sequence: TGTGCCAGCAGTTTGGACAGGGCTTATGGCTACACCTTC. Protein sequence: CASSLDRAYGYTF.

As to this clone: This same CDR3 is encoded by further DNA sequences in the sample. The rearrangement joins TRBV19 to TRBJ1-2; D is unresolved. The CDR3 consists of 13 residues. V lost 1 base and J lost 4, with 7 bases in between. The V gene's germline CDR1 is LNHDA and CDR2 SQIVND (reference sequence). CDR3 DNA sequence: TGTGCCAGTAGTATAGGCACCAGCTATGGCTACACCTTC. It codes for CASSIGTSYGYTF.

This chain joins TRBV5-1 and TRBJ2-7, with no clear D. Germline values: CDR1 SGHRS, CDR2 YFSETQ. Deletions cut 2 bases from V and 2 bases from J, with 8 bases between. This CDR3 is 13 amino acids long. The CDR3 loop is CASSLDGAYEQYF. CDR3 nucleotides: TGCGCCAGCAGCTTAGACGGAGCCTACGAGCAGTACTTC.

The chain combines TRBV19 with TRBJ1-2; no definite D call. The V and J ends lost 3 bases and 4 bases respectively, with 6 bases between them. CDR3 size: 12 residues. Germline lookup yields CDR1 LNHDA and CDR2 SQIVND (reference sequence). The CDR3 nucleotides are TGTGCCAGTAGTATGGGCCCCTATGGCTACACCTTC. As protein: CASSMGPYGYTF.

The chain couples TRBV29-1 to TRBJ1-1; the D gene is possibly TRBD1 (6 bases). This CDR3 has 12 residues. The germline V gene encodes CDR1 SQVTM and CDR2 ANQGSEA. The germline V and J ends were trimmed by 6 bases and 10 bases, with 18 bases remaining between them. The CDR3 DNA is TGCAGCGTGACCCCGGCAGGGGTACGAGCTTTCTTT. Its protein product is CSVTPAGVRAFF.